These 21 T cell receptor beta chains were all obtained from the same sample, sequenced in a study of a mutant IDH1 vaccine in newly diagnosed glioma. For these receptors, no antigen is known. The data were produced by immunoSEQ multiplex PCR, yet TCRdb's version contains in-frame clones alone and is incomplete. The table records 88,000 or so clones, roughly 85% of them present only once. Time point defined: week 23, last vaccination. Every vaccine dose comprised 300 ug of mutant IDH1 20-mer peptide plus topical imiquimod. The sequenced sample was PBMCs, obtained from a glioma patient whose treatment included an IDH1 peptide vaccine. The receptors come from a young man with glioma. Some clones in this sample may be carry-over from other donors' samples.

This clone was picked up a small number of times. The CDR3 DNA is TGTGCCAGCAGCCCGATGATGGGATACAATCTTAACACTGAAGCTTTCTTT. Protein sequence: CASSPMMGYNLNTEAFF. This chain connects TRBV4-2 to TRBJ1-1; D gene unclear. Germline CDR1 and CDR2: LGHNA and YNFKEQ. This CDR3 region has 17 residues. Trimming stripped 4 bases from V and 2 bases from J, with 20 bases between.

The J gene is TRBJ2-7, the V gene TRBV28; possible D gene TRBD1, 7 bases. V was cut by 2 bases and J by 3 bases, with 20 bases left in between. This CDR3 spans 17 amino acids. Per germline, CDR1 MDHEN and CDR2 SYDVKM. CDR3 loop: CASSLEIGGTEFYEQYF. For the CDR3, the DNA is TGTGCCAGCAGTTTAGAAATTGGGGGGACAGAGTTCTACGAGCAGTACTTC.

The V call is TRBV5-1, the J call TRBJ1-2, with 8 bases that match TRBD1. Looked up from germline, CDR1 is SGHRS and CDR2 is YFSETQ. The CDR3 sequence is 14 residues long. V shed 4 bases and J 7 bases; nucleotides not matched to a gene: 9. This CDR3 is CASSAPGQAGGYTF. CDR3 DNA sequence: TGCGCCAGCAGCGCCCCGGGACAGGCGGGTGGCTACACCTTC.

The chain is built from TRBV7-9 and TRBJ2-2; D is tentatively TRBD1 or TRBD2 (5 bases each). Trimming cost V 8 bases and J 4 bases, with 14 bases left between them. CDR3 length: 14 amino acids. From germline, CDR1 is SEHNR and CDR2 FQNEAQ (reference sequence). The CDR3 loop is CASYEGRVTGELFF. In nucleotides, the CDR3 is TGTGCCAGCTATGAGGGGCGAGTCACCGGGGAGCTGTTTTTT.

V gene TRBV7-2 combines with J gene TRBJ2-7, with D unresolved. V lost 2 bases and J 3 bases, leaving 8 bases between the germline ends. CDR1 and CDR2 (germline): SGHTA, FQGNSA. This CDR3 is built from 13 residues. CDR3 region: CASSLNSYYEQYF. DNA of the CDR3: TGTGCCAGCAGCTTAAACTCCTACTACGAGCAGTACTTC.

The V and J genes are TRBV6-5 and TRBJ2-7; 10 nucleotides agree with TRBD1. The CDR3 has 13 residues. Germline loops: CDR1 MNHEY, CDR2 SVGAGI. Trimming cost V 2 bases and J 5 bases; bases outside gene matches: 0. CDR3 protein: CASSYGQGDEQYF. The CDR3 nucleotides are TGTGCCAGCAGTTACGGACAGGGGGACGAGCAGTACTTC.

The chain joins TRBV19 to TRBJ2-1; the match to TRBD2 covers 7 bases. Trimming removed 7 bases from V and 5 bases from J; junction bases left unmatched: 5. The CDR3 runs 13 residues. Per germline, CDR1 LNHDA and CDR2 SQIVND (reference sequence). CDR3 sequence: CASKRDYDNEQFF. CDR3 nucleotides: TGTGCCAGTAAGAGGGACTATGACAATGAGCAGTTCTTC. Variable domain in full (rest from reference TRBV19 and TRBJ2-1): DGGITQSPKYLFRKEGQNVTLSCEQNLNHDAMYWYRQDPGQGLRLIYYSQIVNDFQKGDIAEGYSVSREKKESFPLTVTSAQKNPTAFYLCASKRDYDNEQFFGPGTRLTVL.

The V gene is TRBV2, the J gene TRBJ1-5, with D unclear. CDR3 size: 14 residues. The germline gives CDR1 SNHLY, CDR2 FYNNEI. The V end lost 5 bases, the J end lost 1 base, and 9 bases lay between the germline ends. The CDR3, as DNA: TGTGCCAGCAGTTACAGTCCCAGCAATCAGCCCCAGCATTTT. The encoded protein is CASSYSPSNQPQHF.

This chain connects TRBV28 to TRBJ1-1; tentatively, D is TRBD1 (5 bases). Deletions cut 6 bases from V and 1 base from J, with 9 bases between. The CDR3 totals 13 residues. The germline V gene has CDR1 MDHEN and CDR2 SYDVKM. Here the CDR3 reads CASRGTGNTEAFF. The CDR3 DNA reads TGTGCCAGCAGGGGAACAGGGAACACTGAAGCTTTCTTT.

The chain carries TRBV2 and TRBJ2-1; no clear D. This CDR3 contains 16 residues. The ends were cut back, 8 bases at V and 2 bases at J, with 19 bases in the middle. Per the germline V gene, CDR1 is SNHLY and CDR2 is FYNNEI. Here the CDR3 DNA reads TGTGCCAGCCAGCTCTTTTCATATCTCCCCTACAATGAGCAGTTCTTC. Encoded protein: CASQLFSYLPYNEQFF.

V gene TRBV18 combines with J gene TRBJ2-3; 8 bases map to TRBD2. The CDR3 totals 14 residues. Unmatched junction bases numbered 5, after V lost 7 bases and J lost 2 bases. Germline lookup yields CDR1 KGHSH and CDR2 LQKENI. CDR3 amino acids: CASWPGLVTDTQYF. The CDR3 DNA follows: TGTGCCAGCTGGCCGGGACTAGTCACAGATACGCAGTATTTT.

V usage is TRBV18 and J usage is TRBJ1-1; D perhaps matches TRBD1 (6 bases). The CDR3 totals 14 residues. Germline lookup yields CDR1 KGHSH and CDR2 LQKENI. V lost 3 bases and J lost 8, with 16 bases in between. The CDR3 nucleotides are TGTGCCAGCTCACCGATACAGGGCATGACCGAAGCTTTCTTT. Translating gives CASSPIQGMTEAFF.

The rearrangement links TRBV27 to TRBJ1-5, with a possible D match to TRBD1 (6 bases). Germline CDR1 reads MNHEY; CDR2 reads SMNVEV (reference sequence). V was trimmed by 2 bases and J by 2 bases, leaving 10 bases between them. This CDR3 region has 15 residues. This CDR3 is CASSLRAGGNQPQHF. The CDR3 bases are TGTGCCAGCAGTTTAAGGGCAGGGGGCAATCAGCCCCAGCATTTT.

The chain employs TRBV28 and TRBJ2-1; the D gene could be TRBD1 or TRBD2 (5 bases each). Germline V lookup: CDR1 MDHEN, CDR2 SYDVKM. CDR3 length: 13 residues. V was pared by 5 bases and J by 7 bases, with 12 bases between. The CDR3 DNA sequence: TGTGCCAGCAGTCTGGGGGAAATGAATGAGCAGTTCTTC. Protein sequence: CASSLGEMNEQFF. The full variable domain, in which reference TRBV28 and TRBJ2-1 provide the parts outside the CDR3, is DVKVTQSSRYLVKRTGEKVFLECVQDMDHENMFWYRQDPGLGLRLIYFSYDVKMKEKGDIPEGYSVSREKKERFSLILESASTNQTSMYLCASSLGEMNEQFFGPGTRLTVL.

The rearrangement links TRBV4-3 to TRBJ2-3, with 8 bases matching TRBD2. V lost 4 bases, J lost 3 bases, and 9 bases stayed unmatched. CDR1 and CDR2 (germline): LGHNA, YSLEER. The CDR3 loop spans 16 amino acids. CDR3 DNA sequence: TGCGCCAGCAGCCTCCGAGCGGGGGCAAGGACAGATACGCAGTATTTT. Encoded protein: CASSLRAGARTDTQYF.

This clone was counted once. CDR3 coding DNA: TGCGCCAGCAGCTTGGGTGGCGGGAAGGGCACAGATACGCAGTATTTT. The encoded protein is CASSLGGGKGTDTQYF. The chain recombines TRBV5-1 with TRBJ2-3; tentatively, D is TRBD2 (6 bases). With 0 bases removed from V and 1 base from J, the gap between germline ends came to 12 bases. The CDR3 contains 16 residues. Germline V gives CDR1 SGHRS, CDR2 YFSETQ.

The chain uses TRBV5-1 and TRBJ1-2; 11 positions agree with TRBD1. The CDR3 is 14 amino acids. The germline gives CDR1 SGHRS, CDR2 YFSETQ. Unmatched junction bases numbered 5, after V lost 4 bases and J lost 6 bases. CDR3 DNA sequence: TGCGCCAGCAGCCGGGACAGGGGGAGCAATGGCTACACCTTC. Protein product: CASSRDRGSNGYTF. The entire variable domain, with the rest obtained from reference TRBV5-1 and TRBJ1-2, is as follows: KAGVTQTPRYLIKTRGQQVTLSCSPISGHRSVSWYQQTPGQGLQFLFEYFSETQRNKGNFPGRFSGRQFSNSRSEMNVSTLELGDSALYLCASSRDRGSNGYTFGSGTRLTVV.

This clone was recorded only once. The chain links TRBV13 to TRBJ2-3; 7 positions match TRBD1. Germline V gene data show CDR1 as PRHDT and CDR2 as FYEKMQ (reference sequence). V lost 2 bases to trimming and J lost 4 bases; unmatched junction nucleotides: 24. There are 21 residues in the CDR3. The CDR3 is CASSLKGLSDRADVGADTQYF. The CDR3, as DNA: TGTGCCAGCAGCTTAAAGGGGCTCTCCGACAGGGCGGACGTAGGGGCAGATACGCAGTATTTT.

This chain links TRBV19 with TRBJ1-4; 7 bases align to TRBD1. Trimming removed 3 bases from V and 10 bases from J; junction bases left unmatched: 8. Germline CDR1 and CDR2: LNHDA and SQIVND (reference sequence). The CDR3 extends over 14 amino acids. CDR3: CASSITGASGKLFF. In nucleotides, the CDR3 is TGTGCCAGTAGTATTACAGGGGCAAGTGGAAAACTGTTTTTT.

The chain employs TRBV7-2 and TRBJ2-5; D is possibly TRBD1 (5 bases). Germline CDR1 reads SGHTA; CDR2 reads FQGNSA. The ends were cut back, 0 bases at V and 3 bases at J, with 20 bases in the middle. The CDR3 covers 18 residues. The CDR3 coding sequence is TGTGCCAGCAGCTTAGCTTCGGTGGGCTCAAGGGGCGAAGAGACCCAGTACTTC. As protein: CASSLASVGSRGEETQYF.

There are a few counts of this clone. The rearrangement links TRBV2 to TRBJ1-1; D uncertain. V was clipped by 6 bases and J by 1 base, with 12 bases between them. There are 14 residues in the CDR3. Germline CDR1 reads SNHLY; CDR2 reads FYNNEI. CDR3 sequence reads: CASSARPQNTEAFF. DNA for the CDR3: TGTGCCAGCAGCGCCCGACCACAGAACACTGAAGCTTTCTTT.